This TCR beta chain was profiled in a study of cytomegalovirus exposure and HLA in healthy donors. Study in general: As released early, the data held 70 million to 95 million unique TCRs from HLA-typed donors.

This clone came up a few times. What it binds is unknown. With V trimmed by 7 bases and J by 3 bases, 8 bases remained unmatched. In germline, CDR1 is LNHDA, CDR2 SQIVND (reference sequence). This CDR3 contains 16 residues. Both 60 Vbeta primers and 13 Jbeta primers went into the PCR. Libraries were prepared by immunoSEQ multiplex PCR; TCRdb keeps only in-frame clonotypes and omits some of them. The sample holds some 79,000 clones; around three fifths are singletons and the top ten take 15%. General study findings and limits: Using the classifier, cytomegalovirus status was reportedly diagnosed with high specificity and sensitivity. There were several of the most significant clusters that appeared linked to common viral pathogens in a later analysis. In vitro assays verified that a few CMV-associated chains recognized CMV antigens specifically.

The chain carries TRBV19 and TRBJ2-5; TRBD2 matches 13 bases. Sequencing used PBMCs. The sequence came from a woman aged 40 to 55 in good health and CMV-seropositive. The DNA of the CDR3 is TGTGCCAGTAACCTAAACGGACTAGCGGGAGAAGAGACCCAGTACTTC. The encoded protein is CASNLNGLAGEETQYF.